This T cell receptor beta chain was recovered during a study of blood T cell repertoires in COVID-19. Study information: COVID-19 samples collected from the United States, Italy and Spain covered acute and convalescent phases.

V was shortened by 1 base and J by 0 bases, with 10 bases between the two germline ends. CDR1 SGHTA and CDR2 FQGNSA come from the germline V gene. CDR3 length: 16 amino acids. This clone was seen only a few times. TCRdb keeps only in-frame clones here, not all; method: immunoSEQ multiplex PCR. The table shows about 310,000 clones, with approximately 86% occurring only once. The sample consisted of PBMCs or T cells enriched from blood (not recorded which). This rearrangement joins TRBV7-2 to TRBJ1-3; the D is unclear. This receptor was identified in a woman between 18 and 30 years old who had recovered from COVID-19. The CDR3 region is CASSLVQVGSGNTIYF. DNA of the CDR3: TGTGCCAGCAGCTTAGTCCAGGTTGGCTCTGGAAACACCATATATTTT.